The present T cell receptor (beta chain) was sequenced within a study of beta chain features in type 1 diabetes. Every bit of the isolated RNA underwent reverse transcription, so sequencing read expressed TCRB transcripts. Profiled with immunoSEQ multiplex PCR; TCRdb holds only in-frame clones, not every one. The sample includes roughly 170,000 clones, roughly an eighth of them seen just once. The germline CDR1 and CDR2 sequences are SGHTA and FQGNSA. V shed 9 bases and J shed 1 base, with 12 bases lying between them. CDR3 length: 14 amino acids. Study outcomes and limitations: Junctions at VDJ sites from type 1 diabetes patients had fewer insertions and more deletions.

This clone was observed a few times. Its antigen is undetermined. Input material: central memory CD4+ T cells from blood. This clonotype originated in a woman in her late teens or twenties in good health. V and J are TRBV7-2 and TRBJ2-2, with D possibly being TRBD1 (5 bases). The CDR3 sequence: CASQGRVNTGELFF. The CDR3 bases are TGTGCCAGTCAGGGAAGGGTGAACACCGGGGAGCTGTTTTTT.